Following are 20 T cell receptor beta chains from one sample sequenced in a study of cytomegalovirus exposure and HLA in healthy donors (dated by TCRdb to the late 2010s). Libraries were built with the immunoSEQ multiplex PCR assay. This immuneACCESS table, as held by TCRdb, lists in-frame sequences with V and J called but not all clones. Of the missing ones, under half trace to an unresolved V gene in checked studies; the others have no known cause. This sample lists 150,000 to 200,000 clones; 85% were detected once. The top ten constitute approximately 15% of the sample. The sequenced sample was PBMCs. All receptors derive from a man aged 18 to 29 in good health and CMV-seropositive.

The V call is TRBV6-6, the J call TRBJ2-7; D remains ambiguous. The CDR3 covers 12 residues. The ends were cut back, 5 bases at V and 3 bases at J, with 8 bases in the middle. Germline loops: CDR1 MNHNY, CDR2 SVGAGI (reference sequence). CDR3 loop: CASSPRLYEQYF. In DNA, the CDR3 is TGTGCCAGCAGTCCGCGACTCTACGAGCAGTACTTC.

The CDR3 sequence is CASSVQGLGTEAFF. The CDR3 region has the DNA TGTGCCAGCAGCGTACAGGGATTAGGCACTGAAGCTTTCTTT. The chain couples TRBV7-9 to TRBJ1-1; D perhaps matches TRBD1 (6 bases). V was clipped by 5 bases and J by 4 bases, with 14 bases between them. CDR3 length equals 14 residues. Germline V gene data show CDR1 as SEHNR and CDR2 as FQNEAQ (reference sequence).

The chain is built from TRBV11-2 and TRBJ2-7; possible D gene TRBD1, 6 bases. The CDR3 totals 16 residues. Germline V gives CDR1 SGHAT, CDR2 FQNNGV. The germline V and J ends were trimmed by 1 base and 1 base, with 14 bases remaining between them. The CDR3 protein is CASSLAGRGMSYEQYF. The CDR3 region has the DNA TGTGCCAGCAGCTTAGCGGGCAGGGGAATGTCCTACGAGCAGTACTTC.

This clone has more than one count but fewer than ten. Other DNA sequences in this specimen translate into the identical CDR3. The CDR3 nucleotides are TGTGCCAGCAGCTTCGGGCAGGGGGCCAACGAGCAGTACTTC. This gives the protein CASSFGQGANEQYF. V and J are TRBV5-6 and TRBJ2-7, with TRBD1 identical over 8 bases. V lost 2 bases, J lost 5 bases, and 6 bases stayed unmatched. The CDR3 spans 14 residues. Germline CDR1 and CDR2: SGHDT and YYEEEE.

The rearrangement links TRBV28 to TRBJ2-6, with 7 nucleotides matching TRBD1. The CDR3 totals 15 residues. The ends lost 6 bases at V and 2 bases at J; junction bases unmatched: 4. Per the germline V gene, CDR1 is MDHEN and CDR2 is SYDVKM. CDR3 protein: CASSRQGAGANVLTF. CDR3 bases: TGTGCCAGCAGCCGACAGGGTGCTGGGGCCAACGTCCTGACTTTC.

The chain couples TRBV5-1 to TRBJ2-7; 8 bases map to TRBD1. The CDR3 length is 15 residues. The V and J ends lost 4 bases and 5 bases, in that order; junction bases with no gene match: 11. Germline loops: CDR1 SGHRS, CDR2 YFSETQ. The CDR3 DNA reads as TGCGCCAGCAGCACCTTGGGACAGGTCCTAAACGAGCAGTACTTC. Translated: CASSTLGQVLNEQYF.

The chain carries TRBV10-3 and TRBJ2-3; 10 nucleotides match TRBD2. After removal of 4 bases from V and 5 bases from J, the junction contained 9 bases not matched to a gene. The CDR3 spans 16 residues. Germline V gene sequence: CDR1 ENHRY, CDR2 SYGVKD. In DNA form, the CDR3 reads TGTGCCATCAGTGGAGTAGCGGGGGGAATCCAAGATACGCAGTATTTT. It translates to CAISGVAGGIQDTQYF.

This clone showed up just a few times. V gene TRBV9 combines with J gene TRBJ2-7, with 10 bases that match TRBD1. CDR1 is SGDLS and CDR2 is YYNGEE in the germline V gene. Trimming at V came to 4 bases and at J to 6 bases, leaving 7 bases not matched to a gene. CDR3 length equals 14 residues. The CDR3 sequence: CASSFLDRGSEQYF. Here the CDR3 DNA reads TGTGCCAGCAGCTTTTTGGACAGGGGGTCCGAGCAGTACTTC.

The rearrangement joins TRBV28 to TRBJ2-3, with 8 bases fitting TRBD2. The CDR3 has 16 residues. CDR1 and CDR2 from the germline V gene are MDHEN and SYDVKM. The V segment lost 7 bases and the J segment 7 bases; nucleotides outside the gene matches: 16. In nucleotides, the CDR3 is TGTGCCAGCACCGAGGTGGCGGGAGGCTATACCTATACGCAGTATTTT. It yields the protein CASTEVAGGYTYTQYF.

The chain joins TRBV7-2 to TRBJ2-1; the D gene is possibly TRBD2 (6 bases). Trimming stripped 6 bases from V and 3 bases from J, with 12 bases between. In germline, CDR1 is SGHTA, CDR2 FQGNSA. This CDR3 is 14 amino acids long. DNA of the CDR3: TGTGCCAGCAGTGTAGCGGAGGGCTACAATGAGCAGTTCTTC. This encodes CASSVAEGYNEQFF.

This chain joins TRBV9 and TRBJ2-3; tentatively, D is TRBD2 (5 bases). The germline V gene has CDR1 SGDLS and CDR2 YYNGEE. The germline V and J ends were trimmed by 4 bases and 6 bases, with 12 bases remaining between them. This CDR3 region has 13 residues. The CDR3 protein is CASSPTQRDTQYF. The CDR3 DNA reads TGTGCCAGCAGCCCAACCCAGCGGGATACGCAGTATTTT.

V gene TRBV27 combines with J gene TRBJ2-7; D unclear. Germline values: CDR1 MNHEY, CDR2 SMNVEV (reference sequence). V was cut by 3 bases and J by 6 bases, with 12 bases left in between. The CDR3 has 13 amino acids. The CDR3 sequence: CASSFDGGVEQYF. The CDR3 DNA reads as TGTGCCAGCAGTTTCGACGGCGGAGTCGAGCAGTACTTC.

J is TRBJ2-5 and V is TRBV6-6, with a weak D call TRBD1 (6 bases). Per germline, CDR1 MNHNY and CDR2 SVGAGI (reference sequence). Trimming stripped 5 bases from V and 2 bases from J, with 12 bases between. The CDR3 has 14 residues. CDR3 residues: CASSKGQLQETQYF. CDR3 in DNA: TGTGCCAGCAGTAAAGGACAGCTTCAAGAGACCCAGTACTTC.

The CDR3 sequence is CASSQTEGYGYTF. The CDR3 DNA sequence: TGTGCCAGCAGCCAAACGGAGGGCTATGGCTACACCTTC. The chain is built from TRBV6-1 and TRBJ1-2; unclear D gene. The V gene's germline CDR1 is MNHNS and CDR2 SASEGT. V was trimmed by 6 bases and J by 4 bases, leaving 12 bases between them. CDR3 length: 13 residues.

CDR3 sequence: CASSEGQGYTEAFF. CDR3 nucleotide sequence: TGCGCCAGCAGCGAGGGACAGGGGTACACTGAAGCTTTCTTT. The rearrangement links TRBV5-1 to TRBJ1-1, with 10 bases lining up with TRBD1. There are 14 residues in the CDR3. V shed 4 bases and J 3 bases; nucleotides not matched to a gene: 3. CDR1 SGHRS and CDR2 YFSETQ come from the germline V gene.

This clone occurred once. The chain carries TRBV6-6 and TRBJ2-5; 9 bases are a match to TRBD1. The CDR3 is 15 residues long. V lost 6 bases, J lost 4 bases, and 9 bases stayed unmatched. CDR1 is MNHNY and CDR2 is SVGAGI in the germline V gene (reference sequence). The CDR3, as DNA: TGTGCCAGCAGCCCCGGGACAGGGAGACGAGAGACCCAGTACTTC. Translation gives CASSPGTGRRETQYF.

The CDR3 loop reads CASSLDGYEQYF. The CDR3 nucleotides are TGTGCCAGCAGCTTAGACGGCTACGAGCAGTACTTC. This rearrangement joins TRBV11-2 to TRBJ2-7; D unresolved. The CDR3 length is 12 residues. Germline lookup yields CDR1 SGHAT and CDR2 FQNNGV. Trimming removed 0 bases at V and 3 bases at J, with 3 bases between.

The V gene is TRBV19, the J gene TRBJ2-7; 9 nucleotides line up with TRBD1. The CDR3 is made up of 15 amino acids. V lost 3 bases, J lost 4 bases, and 7 bases stayed unmatched. Germline lookup yields CDR1 LNHDA and CDR2 SQIVND (reference sequence). In nucleotides, the CDR3 is TGTGCCAGTAGTATGGGTATGGGACAGGGATACGAGCAGTACTTC. Protein sequence: CASSMGMGQGYEQYF.

Comment on this clone: The junction departs from germline at one end; a sequencing error may be responsible. This chain uses TRBV5-1 with TRBJ2-7; D may be TRBD1 (6 bases). Looked up from germline, CDR1 is SGHRS and CDR2 is YFSETQ. The CDR3 runs 14 residues. The CDR3 region has the DNA TGTGCCAGCAGCTTGGGCGACAGGTTCTGGGAGCAGTACTTC. It is translated as CASSLGDRFWEQYF.

The chain combines TRBV5-1 with TRBJ2-7; 8 bases fit TRBD2. This CDR3 has 14 amino acids. CDR1 is SGHRS and CDR2 is YFSETQ in the germline V gene. The junction had 7 bases not matched to a gene; V was cut back by 3 bases and J by 5 bases. In DNA, the CDR3 is TGCGCCAGCAGCTGGAAGGGACTAGAAAACGAGCAGTACTTC. Its translation: CASSWKGLENEQYF.